This T cell receptor (beta chain) appears in the sequencing data of a study of T cell repertoires in cytomegalovirus infection (dated by TCRdb to the late 2010s). Study-level background: Alongside well-studied HLA-B-restricted epitopes, the peptide stimulations were aimed at recently identified HLA-C-restricted CMV epitopes, whose presentation resists viral immunomodulation. The HLA type of each donor mattered for the analysis, because public TCR beta signatures pointed to carriage of CMV infection along with the matching HLA type. Overall study results and their limits: Cumulative frequency of public TCR beta family members discriminated carriers of CMV infection plus the relevant HLA type in this cohort and an independent approximately 400-donor cohort. The ex vivo response was dominated by HLA-C-restricted CMV-specific TCR beta clonotypes, which also provided the single most frequent clonotype in two of eight donors.

V is cut back by 9 bases and J by 7 bases, with 12 bases in the junction unmatched. In the germline V gene, CDR1 corresponds to MNHNS and CDR2 to SASEGT. The CDR3, cysteine through phenylalanine, is 14 amino acids long. Kept here is only the CDR3 DNA, which spans 42 bases and is read in frame from base 1. According to the study, the label for this sample's treatment or condition signals: in vitro stimulation with specific CMV peptide epitopes to enrich CMV-specific T cells. This clonotype was counted many times. Its antigen remains undetermined. No base quality information exists; no much larger clone differs at one position. For sequencing, an Illumina HiSeq 1500 was employed. TCRdb reworked the public reads: Q25 trimming with fastp, MiXCR clone assembly, productive beta chains retained. Rows matching on CDR3 protein sequence are summarized as one entry with the most common DNA and genes. Recorded for this sample are under 300,000 distinct CDR3 sequences; about 20% of them occurred a single time. About 21% of the sample is in the top ten clones.

This sequence uses TRBV6-1 and TRBJ1-2; TRBD1 aligns with 9 central bases. The material was cultured PBMCs, obtained from culture after CMV antigen stimulation. The TCR sequence derives from a human donor in good health (CMV status not recorded). Some clones in this sample may be carry-over from other donors' samples. The DNA is TGTGCCAGTCAGTCCGGGACAGGGCAAGTTGGCTACACCTTC. This yields the protein CASQSGTGQVGYTF.